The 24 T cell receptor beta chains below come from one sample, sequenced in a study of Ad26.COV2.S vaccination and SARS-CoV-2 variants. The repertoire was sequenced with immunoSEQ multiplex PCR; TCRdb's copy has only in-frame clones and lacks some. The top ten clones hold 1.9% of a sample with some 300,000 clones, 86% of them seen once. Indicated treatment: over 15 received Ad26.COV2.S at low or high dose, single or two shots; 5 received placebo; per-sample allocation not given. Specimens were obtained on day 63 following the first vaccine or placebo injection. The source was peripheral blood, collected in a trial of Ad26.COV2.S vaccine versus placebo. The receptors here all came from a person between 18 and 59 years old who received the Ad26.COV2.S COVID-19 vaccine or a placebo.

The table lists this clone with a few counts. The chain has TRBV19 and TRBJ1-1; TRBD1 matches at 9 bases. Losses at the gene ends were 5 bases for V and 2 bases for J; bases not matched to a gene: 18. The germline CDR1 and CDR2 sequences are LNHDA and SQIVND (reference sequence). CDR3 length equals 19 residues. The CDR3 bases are TGTGCCAGTAGTCGAAACAGGGGGCTACCCTCCTTATCCAACACTGAAGCTTTCTTT. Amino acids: CASSRNRGLPSLSNTEAFF.

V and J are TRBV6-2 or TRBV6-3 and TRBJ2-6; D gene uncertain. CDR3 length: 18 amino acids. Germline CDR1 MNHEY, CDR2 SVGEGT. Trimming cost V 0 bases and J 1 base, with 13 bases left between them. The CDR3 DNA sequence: TGTGCCAGCAGTTACTCGGACGTGCTGGGTTCTGGGGCCAACGTCCTGACTTTC. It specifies CASSYSDVLGSGANVLTF.

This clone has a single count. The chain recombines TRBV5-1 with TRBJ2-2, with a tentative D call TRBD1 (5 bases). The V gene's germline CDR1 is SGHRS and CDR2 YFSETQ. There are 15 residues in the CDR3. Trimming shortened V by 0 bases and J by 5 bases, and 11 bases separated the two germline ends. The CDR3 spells CASSLGSRETGELFF. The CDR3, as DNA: TGCGCCAGCAGCTTGGGAAGCAGGGAAACCGGGGAGCTGTTTTTT. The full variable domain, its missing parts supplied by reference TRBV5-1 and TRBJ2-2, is KAGVTQTPRYLIKTRGQQVTLSCSPISGHRSVSWYQQTPGQGLQFLFEYFSETQRNKGNFPGRFSGRQFSNSRSEMNVSTLELGDSALYLCASSLGSRETGELFFGEGSRLTVL.

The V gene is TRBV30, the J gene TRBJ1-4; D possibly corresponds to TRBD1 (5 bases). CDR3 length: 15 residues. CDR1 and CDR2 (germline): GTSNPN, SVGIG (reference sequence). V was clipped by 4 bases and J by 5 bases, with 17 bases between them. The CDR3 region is CAWNTPGIGNEKLFF. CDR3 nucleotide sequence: TGTGCCTGGAACACCCCAGGGATAGGGAATGAAAAACTGTTTTTT. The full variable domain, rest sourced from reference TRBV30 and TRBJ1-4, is SQTIHQWPATLVQPVGSPLSLECTVEGTSNPNLYWYRQAAGRGLQLLFYSVGIGQISSEVPQNLSASRPQDRQFILSSKKLLLSDSGFYLCAWNTPGIGNEKLFFGSGTQLSVL.

The DNA for the CDR3 is TGTGCCAGCAGCTTGGACAGGGCTTCCTACGAGCAGTACTTC. Amino acids: CASSLDRASYEQYF. The chain uses TRBV11-2 and TRBJ2-7, with 8 positions matching TRBD1. From germline, CDR1 is SGHAT and CDR2 FQNNGV. This CDR3 region has 14 residues. Trimming took 3 bases from V and 1 from J; bases not matched to a gene: 2.

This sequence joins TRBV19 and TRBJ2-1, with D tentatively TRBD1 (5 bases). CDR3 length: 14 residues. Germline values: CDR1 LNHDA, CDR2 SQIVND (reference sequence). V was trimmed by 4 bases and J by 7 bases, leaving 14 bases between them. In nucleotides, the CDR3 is TGTGCCAGTAGTAAGACAGTACGGACAAATGAGCAGTTCTTC. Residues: CASSKTVRTNEQFF.

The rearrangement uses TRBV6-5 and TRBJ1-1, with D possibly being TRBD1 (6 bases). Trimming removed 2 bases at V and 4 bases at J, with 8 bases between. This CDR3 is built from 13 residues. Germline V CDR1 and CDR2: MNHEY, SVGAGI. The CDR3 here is CASSYRGFTEAFF. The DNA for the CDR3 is TGTGCCAGCAGTTACAGGGGGTTCACTGAAGCTTTCTTT.

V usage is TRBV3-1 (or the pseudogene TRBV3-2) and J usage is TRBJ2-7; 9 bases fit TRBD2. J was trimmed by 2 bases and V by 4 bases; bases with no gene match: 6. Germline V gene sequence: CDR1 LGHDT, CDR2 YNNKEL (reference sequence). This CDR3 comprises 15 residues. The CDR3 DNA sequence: TGTGCCAGCAGCCCTACCGAGCGGGGGGCCTACGAGCAGTACTTC. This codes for CASSPTERGAYEQYF.

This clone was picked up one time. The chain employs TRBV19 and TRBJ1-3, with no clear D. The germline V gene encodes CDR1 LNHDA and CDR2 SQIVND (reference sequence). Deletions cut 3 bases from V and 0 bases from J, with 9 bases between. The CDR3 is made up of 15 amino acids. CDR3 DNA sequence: TGTGCCAGTAGTATCGCGGGGAACTCTGGAAACACCATATATTTT. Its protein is CASSIAGNSGNTIYF.

The CDR3 DNA sequence: TGTGCCAGTAGCCCGCCTGGAGGGTGGCGCAATCAGCCCCAGCATTTT. Translated, it gives CASSPPGGWRNQPQHF. The chain is built from TRBV19 and TRBJ1-5; D gene ambiguous. Germline V gene lookup returns CDR1 LNHDA and CDR2 SQIVND (reference sequence). The CDR3 has 16 residues. V lost 6 bases, J lost 2 bases, and 17 bases lay in between.

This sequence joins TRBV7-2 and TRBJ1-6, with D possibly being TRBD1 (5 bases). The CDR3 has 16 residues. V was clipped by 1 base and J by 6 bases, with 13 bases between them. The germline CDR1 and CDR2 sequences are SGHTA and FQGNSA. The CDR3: CASSLVTGVGNSPLHF. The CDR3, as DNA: TGTGCCAGCAGCTTAGTTACGGGGGTTGGTAATTCACCCCTCCACTTT.

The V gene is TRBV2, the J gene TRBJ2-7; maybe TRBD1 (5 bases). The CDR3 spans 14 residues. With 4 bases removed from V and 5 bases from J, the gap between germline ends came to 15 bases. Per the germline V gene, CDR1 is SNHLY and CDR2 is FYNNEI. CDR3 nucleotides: TGTGCCAGCAGTGTGTCTCAGGGTATCGACGAGCAGTACTTC. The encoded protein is CASSVSQGIDEQYF.

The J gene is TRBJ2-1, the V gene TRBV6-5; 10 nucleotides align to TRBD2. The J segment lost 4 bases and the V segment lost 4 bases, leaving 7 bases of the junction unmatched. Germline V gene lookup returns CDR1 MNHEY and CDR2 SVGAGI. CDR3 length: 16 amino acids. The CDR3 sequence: CASSSRTGLAYNEQFF. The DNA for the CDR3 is TGTGCCAGCAGTTCCCGTACGGGACTAGCGTACAATGAGCAGTTCTTC.

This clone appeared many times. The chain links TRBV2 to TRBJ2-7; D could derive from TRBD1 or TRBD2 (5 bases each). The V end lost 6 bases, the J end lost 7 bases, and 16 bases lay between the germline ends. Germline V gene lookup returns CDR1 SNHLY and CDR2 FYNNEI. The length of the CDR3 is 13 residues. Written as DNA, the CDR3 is TGTGCCAGCAGGGGACCGCCCTCGGGGGAGCAGTACTTC. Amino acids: CASRGPPSGEQYF.

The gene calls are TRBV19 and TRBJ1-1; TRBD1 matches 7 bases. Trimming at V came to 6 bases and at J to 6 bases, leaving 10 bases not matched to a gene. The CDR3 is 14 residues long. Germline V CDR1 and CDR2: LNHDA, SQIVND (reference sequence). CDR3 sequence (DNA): TGTGCCAGTAGCGACATAGACAGGGAGGCTGAAGCTTTCTTT. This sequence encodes CASSDIDREAEAFF.

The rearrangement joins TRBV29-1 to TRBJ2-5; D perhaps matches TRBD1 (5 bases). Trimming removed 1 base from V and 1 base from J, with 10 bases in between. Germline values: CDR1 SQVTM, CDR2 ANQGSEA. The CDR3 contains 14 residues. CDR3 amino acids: CSVEAGSLQETQYF. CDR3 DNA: TGCAGCGTTGAAGCAGGGTCACTCCAAGAGACCCAGTACTTC.

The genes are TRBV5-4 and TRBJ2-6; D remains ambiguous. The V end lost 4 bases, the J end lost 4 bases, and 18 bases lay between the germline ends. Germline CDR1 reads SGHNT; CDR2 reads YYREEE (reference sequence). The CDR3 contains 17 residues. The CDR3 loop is CASSPIMDLSGANVLTF. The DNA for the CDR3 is TGTGCCAGCAGCCCAATAATGGATCTATCCGGGGCCAACGTCCTGACTTTC.

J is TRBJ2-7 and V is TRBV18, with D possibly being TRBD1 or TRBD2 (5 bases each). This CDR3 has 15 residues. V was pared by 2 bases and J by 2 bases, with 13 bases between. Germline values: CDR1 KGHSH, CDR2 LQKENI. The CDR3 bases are TGTGCCAGCTCACCAAACCGGGACGGAGCCTACGAGCAGTACTTC. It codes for CASSPNRDGAYEQYF.

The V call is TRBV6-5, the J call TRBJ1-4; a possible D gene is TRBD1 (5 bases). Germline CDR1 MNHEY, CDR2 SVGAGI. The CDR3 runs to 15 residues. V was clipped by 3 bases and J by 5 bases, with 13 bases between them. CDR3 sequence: CASSYRGVLNEKLFF. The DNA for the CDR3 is TGTGCCAGCAGTTATCGGGGGGTCCTGAATGAAAAACTGTTTTTT.

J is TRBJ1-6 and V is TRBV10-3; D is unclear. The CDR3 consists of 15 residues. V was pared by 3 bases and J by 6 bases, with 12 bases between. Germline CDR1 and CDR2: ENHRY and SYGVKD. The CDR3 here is CAISEGQSPNSPLHF. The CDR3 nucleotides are TGTGCCATCAGTGAAGGTCAGAGTCCTAATTCACCCCTCCACTTT.

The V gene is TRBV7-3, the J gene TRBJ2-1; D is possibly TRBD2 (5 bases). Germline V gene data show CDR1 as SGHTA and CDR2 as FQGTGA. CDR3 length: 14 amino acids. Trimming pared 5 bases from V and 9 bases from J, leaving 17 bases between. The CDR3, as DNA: TGTGCCAGCAGCCGTTATCTAGCCTCAGCTGAGCAGTTCTTC. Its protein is CASSRYLASAEQFF.

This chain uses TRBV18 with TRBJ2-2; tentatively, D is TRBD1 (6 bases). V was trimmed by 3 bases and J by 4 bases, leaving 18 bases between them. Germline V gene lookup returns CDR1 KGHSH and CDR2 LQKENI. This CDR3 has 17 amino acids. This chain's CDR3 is CASSPRTVLTSTGELFF. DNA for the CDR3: TGTGCCAGCTCACCCCGGACAGTCCTCACATCCACCGGGGAGCTGTTTTTT.

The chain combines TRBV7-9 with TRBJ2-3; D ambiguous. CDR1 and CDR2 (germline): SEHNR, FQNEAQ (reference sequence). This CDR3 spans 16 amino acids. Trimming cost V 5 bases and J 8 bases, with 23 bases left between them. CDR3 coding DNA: TGTGCCAGCAGCCCAGTCTGGGCCCCGGAGTTCGGTACGCAGTATTTT. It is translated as CASSPVWAPEFGTQYF.

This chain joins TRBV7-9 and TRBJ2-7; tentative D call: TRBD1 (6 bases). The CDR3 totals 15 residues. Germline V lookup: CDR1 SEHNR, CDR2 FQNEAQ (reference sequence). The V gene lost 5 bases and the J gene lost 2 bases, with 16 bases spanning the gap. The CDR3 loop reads CASSTKGGSPYEQYF. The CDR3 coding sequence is TGTGCCAGCAGCACAAAAGGGGGTTCCCCCTACGAGCAGTACTTC.